The clone carrying this TCR beta chain occurred many times. Its specificity is not known. This specimen comes from a study of human T cells and chemical hapten exposure. Study at large: Patch tests of 0.01% DPC on the upper back were read at 6 days. Slight differences in pooled library volume were the main source of varying TCR yields across samples. General study points: It was expanded TCRs that formed significantly more large CDR3 similarity clusters than controls did.

This CDR3 comprises 15 residues. CDR1 is SEHNR, CDR2 FQNEAQ, per germline (reference sequence). Trimming shortened V by 5 bases and J by 6 bases, and 17 bases separated the two germline ends. It was the library that attached unique molecular identifiers to individual cDNA molecules. TCRdb re-derived calls from the RACE reads in MiXCR, one entry per CDR3 protein. This table has some 150,000 distinct CDR3 sequences, around 11% appearing once. Specified time point: patch test 2, 6 weeks after DPC sensitization. The sample's treatment: therapeutic diphenylcyclopropenone sensitization with weekly scalp DPC.

This sequence joins TRBV7-9 and TRBJ1-5, with D uncertain. The origin of this receptor is a woman aged 45-65 years with alopecia areata. Some clones in this sample may be carry-over from other donors' samples. Material: whole blood, obtained in connection with sensitization to the hapten diphenylcyclopropenone (DPC). CDR3 nucleotides: TGTGCCAGCAGCCCAACGGGCGCTGGGCTTCAGCCCCAGCATTTT. Amino acids: CASSPTGAGLQPQHF. The variable domain in full, completed from reference TRBV7-9 and TRBJ1-5, reads DTGVSQNPRHKITKRGQNVTFRCDPISEHNRLYWYRQTLGQGPEFLTYFQNEAQLEKSRLLSDRFSAERPKGSFSTLEIQRTEQGDSAMYLCASSPTGAGLQPQHFGDGTRLSIL.